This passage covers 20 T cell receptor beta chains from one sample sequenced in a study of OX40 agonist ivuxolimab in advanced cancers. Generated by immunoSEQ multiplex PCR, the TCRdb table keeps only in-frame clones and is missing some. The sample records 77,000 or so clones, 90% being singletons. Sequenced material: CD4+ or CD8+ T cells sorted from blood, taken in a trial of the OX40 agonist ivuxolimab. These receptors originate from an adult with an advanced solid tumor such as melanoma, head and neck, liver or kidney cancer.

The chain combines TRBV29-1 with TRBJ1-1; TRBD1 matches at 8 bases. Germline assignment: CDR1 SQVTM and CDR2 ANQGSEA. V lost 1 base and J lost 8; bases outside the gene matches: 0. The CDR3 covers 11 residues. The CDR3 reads CSVEGTGEAFF. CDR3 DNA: TGCAGCGTTGAAGGGACAGGGGAAGCTTTCTTT.

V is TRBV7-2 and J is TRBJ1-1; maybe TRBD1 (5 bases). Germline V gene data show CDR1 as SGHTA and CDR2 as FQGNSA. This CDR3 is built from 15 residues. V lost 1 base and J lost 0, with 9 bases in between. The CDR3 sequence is CASSLVQGVNTEAFF. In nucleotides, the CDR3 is TGTGCCAGCAGCTTAGTCCAGGGAGTGAACACTGAAGCTTTCTTT.

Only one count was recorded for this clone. DNA of the CDR3: TGTGCCAGCAGCTTCGGAGAGACCCAGTACTTC. Its translation: CASSFGETQYF. The chain is built from TRBV5-6 and TRBJ2-5; D remains unclear. Germline values: CDR1 SGHDT, CDR2 YYEEEE. V lost 2 bases and J 4 bases, leaving 3 bases between the germline ends. The CDR3 has 11 amino acids.

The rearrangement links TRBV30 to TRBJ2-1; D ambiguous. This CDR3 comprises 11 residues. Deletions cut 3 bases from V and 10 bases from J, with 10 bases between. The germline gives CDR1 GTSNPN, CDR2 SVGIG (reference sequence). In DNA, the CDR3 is TGTGCCTGGAGAGCTCTTCACGAGCAGTTCTTC. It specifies CAWRALHEQFF.

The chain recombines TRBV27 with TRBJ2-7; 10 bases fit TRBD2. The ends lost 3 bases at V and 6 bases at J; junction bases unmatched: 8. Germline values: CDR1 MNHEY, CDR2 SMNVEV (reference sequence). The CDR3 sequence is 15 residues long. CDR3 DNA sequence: TGTGCCAGCAGTTTCCAAGCGGGGGGGCCCTCCGAGCAGTACTTC. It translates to CASSFQAGGPSEQYF.

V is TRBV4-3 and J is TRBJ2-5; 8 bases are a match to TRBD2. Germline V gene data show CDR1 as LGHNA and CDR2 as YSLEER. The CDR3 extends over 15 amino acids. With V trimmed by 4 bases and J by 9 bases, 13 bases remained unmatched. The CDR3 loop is CASSLRGAGAGPQYF. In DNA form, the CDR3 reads TGCGCCAGCAGCCTGCGGGGGGCGGGAGCGGGGCCCCAGTACTTC.

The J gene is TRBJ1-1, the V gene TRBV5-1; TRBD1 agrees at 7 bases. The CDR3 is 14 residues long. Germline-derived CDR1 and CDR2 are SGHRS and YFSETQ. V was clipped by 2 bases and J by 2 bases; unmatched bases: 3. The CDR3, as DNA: TGCGCCAGCAGCTTTGGGACAGACAACACTGAAGCTTTCTTT. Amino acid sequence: CASSFGTDNTEAFF.

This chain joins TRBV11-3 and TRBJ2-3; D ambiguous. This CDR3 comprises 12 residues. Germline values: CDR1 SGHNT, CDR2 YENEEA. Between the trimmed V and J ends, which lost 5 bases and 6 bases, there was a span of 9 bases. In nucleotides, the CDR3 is TGTGCCAGCAGCGCCCATCAGGATACGCAGTATTTT. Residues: CASSAHQDTQYF.

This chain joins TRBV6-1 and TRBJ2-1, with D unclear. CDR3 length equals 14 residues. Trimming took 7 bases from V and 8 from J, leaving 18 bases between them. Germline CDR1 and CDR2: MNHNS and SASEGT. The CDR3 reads CASTPPRRSDEQFF. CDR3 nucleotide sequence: TGTGCCAGCACCCCCCCGCGCCGGTCTGATGAGCAGTTCTTC.

The CDR3 region has the DNA TGTGCCAGCTCACCCCCGGGACAGGGTACAGATACGCAGTATTTT. It is translated as CASSPPGQGTDTQYF. This chain uses TRBV18 with TRBJ2-3; 9 nucleotides match TRBD1. V was clipped by 3 bases and J by 3 bases; unmatched bases: 4. In germline, CDR1 is KGHSH, CDR2 LQKENI. The CDR3 totals 15 residues.

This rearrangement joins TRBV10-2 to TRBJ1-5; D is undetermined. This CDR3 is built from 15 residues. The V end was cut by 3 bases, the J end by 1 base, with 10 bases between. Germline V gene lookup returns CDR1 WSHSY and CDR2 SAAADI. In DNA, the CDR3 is TGCGCCAGCAGTGACGAGGGCTTCAGCAATCAGCCCCAGCATTTT. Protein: CASSDEGFSNQPQHF.

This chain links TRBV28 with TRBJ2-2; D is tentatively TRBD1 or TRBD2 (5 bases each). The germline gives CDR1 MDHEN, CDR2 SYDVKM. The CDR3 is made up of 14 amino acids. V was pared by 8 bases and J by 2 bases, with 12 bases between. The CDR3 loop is CASGSGQNTGELFF. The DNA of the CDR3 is TGTGCCAGCGGTTCGGGGCAAAACACCGGGGAGCTGTTTTTT.

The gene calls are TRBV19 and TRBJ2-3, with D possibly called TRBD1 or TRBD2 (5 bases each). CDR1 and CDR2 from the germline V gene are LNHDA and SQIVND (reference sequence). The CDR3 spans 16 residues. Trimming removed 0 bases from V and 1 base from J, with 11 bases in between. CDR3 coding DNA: TGTGCCAGTAGTATAGATCGGGACGGTCGCACAGATACGCAGTATTTT. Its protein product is CASSIDRDGRTDTQYF.

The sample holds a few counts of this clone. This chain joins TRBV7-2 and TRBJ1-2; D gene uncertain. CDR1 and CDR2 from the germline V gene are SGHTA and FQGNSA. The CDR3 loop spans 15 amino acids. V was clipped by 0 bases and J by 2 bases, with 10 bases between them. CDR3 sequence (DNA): TGTGCCAGCAGCTTAGCTGGGGAGAGAAACTATGGCTACACCTTC. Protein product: CASSLAGERNYGYTF.

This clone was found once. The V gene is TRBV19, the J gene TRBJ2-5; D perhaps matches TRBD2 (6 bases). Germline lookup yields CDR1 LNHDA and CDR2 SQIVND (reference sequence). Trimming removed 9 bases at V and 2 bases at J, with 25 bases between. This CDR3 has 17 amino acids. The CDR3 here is CASKKGVNRDSQETQYF. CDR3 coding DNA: TGTGCCAGCAAAAAAGGGGTTAACCGGGACTCACAAGAGACCCAGTACTTC. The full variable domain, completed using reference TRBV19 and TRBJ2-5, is DGGITQSPKYLFRKEGQNVTLSCEQNLNHDAMYWYRQDPGQGLRLIYYSQIVNDFQKGDIAEGYSVSREKKESFPLTVTSAQKNPTAFYLCASKKGVNRDSQETQYFGPGTRLLVL.

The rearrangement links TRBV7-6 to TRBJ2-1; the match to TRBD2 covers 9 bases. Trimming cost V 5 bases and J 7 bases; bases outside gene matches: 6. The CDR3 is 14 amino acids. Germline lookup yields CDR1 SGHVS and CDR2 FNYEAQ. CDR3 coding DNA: TGTGCCAGCAGCGGCGGGGGGGCCAGAAATGAGCAGTTCTTC. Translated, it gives CASSGGGARNEQFF.

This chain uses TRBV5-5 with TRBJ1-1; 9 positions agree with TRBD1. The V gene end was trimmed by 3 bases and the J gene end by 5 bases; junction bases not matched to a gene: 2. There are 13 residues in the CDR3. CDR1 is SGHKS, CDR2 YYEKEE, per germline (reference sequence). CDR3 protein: CASSWTGETEAFF. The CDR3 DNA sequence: TGTGCCAGCAGCTGGACAGGGGAAACTGAAGCTTTCTTT.

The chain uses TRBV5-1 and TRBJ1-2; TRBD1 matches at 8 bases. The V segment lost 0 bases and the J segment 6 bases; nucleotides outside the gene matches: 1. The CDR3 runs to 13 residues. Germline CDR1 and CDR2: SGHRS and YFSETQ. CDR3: CASSLVQGDGYTF. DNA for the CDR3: TGCGCCAGCAGCTTGGTACAGGGGGATGGCTACACCTTC.

The CDR3 reads CASSLLQGTNEKLFF. DNA for the CDR3: TGTGCCAGCAGCCTATTACAGGGTACTAATGAAAAACTGTTTTTT. The chain couples TRBV6-6 to TRBJ1-4; TRBD1 might be the D (6 bases). The CDR3 is 15 residues long. Per the germline V gene, CDR1 is MNHNY and CDR2 is SVGAGI (reference sequence). V lost 6 bases to trimming and J lost 2 bases, with 13 bases between them.

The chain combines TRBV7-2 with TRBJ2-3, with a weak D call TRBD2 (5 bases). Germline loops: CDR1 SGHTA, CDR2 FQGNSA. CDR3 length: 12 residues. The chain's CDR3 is CAGSTGPDTQYF. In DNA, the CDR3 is TGTGCGGGGAGTACGGGCCCAGATACGCAGTATTTT.